This TCR beta chain appears in the sequencing data of a study of T cell repertoires in cytomegalovirus infection. Background on the study: Evidence of both CMV infection and a matching HLA type came from public TCR beta signatures.

General study findings and limits: Clonotypes of TCR beta that were HLA-C-restricted and CMV-specific dominated the ex vivo response. Of the TCR beta families, the public ones yielded a cumulative frequency that identified carriers of CMV plus the relevant HLA.

Regarding this clonotype: Its cognate antigen is unknown.

TCRdb re-called the reads through MiXCR, storing one row per CDR3 protein. The sample has roughly 500,000 distinct CDR3 sequences; about 17% are singletons. The CDR3 has 16 residues. The germline gives CDR1 SGHRS, CDR2 YFSETQ. The junction had 10 bases not matched to a gene; V was cut back by 1 base and J by 4 bases. V gene TRBV5-1 combines with J gene TRBJ1-2; 7 bases are a match to TRBD1. This receptor was taken from a human donor in good health (CMV status not recorded). Some clones in this sample may be carry-over from other donors' samples. Sequencing was performed on CD8+ T cells from PBMCs. In DNA, the CDR3 is TGCGCCAGCAGCTTGCGGGGACAGCACCAGGTCTATGGCTACACCTTC. This codes for CASSLRGQHQVYGYTF. The whole variable domain, remainder taken from reference TRBV5-1 and TRBJ1-2, is KAGVTQTPRYLIKTRGQQVTLSCSPISGHRSVSWYQQTPGQGLQFLFEYFSETQRNKGNFPGRFSGRQFSNSRSEMNVSTLELGDSALYLCASSLRGQHQVYGYTFGSGTRLTVV.